This TCR beta chain was observed in a study of PD-L1 blockade in urothelial cancer. Profiling relied on immunoSEQ multiplex PCR, and the TCRdb table lists in-frame clones only, not all of them. The sample lists 17,000 or so clones, 75% to 90% occurring once. The CDR3 totals 14 residues. In germline, CDR1 is SGHRS, CDR2 YFSETQ. The junction had 3 bases not matched to a gene; V was cut back by 1 base and J by 7 bases. This chain joins TRBV5-1 and TRBJ1-2; 11 nucleotides agree with TRBD1. The sequence was obtained from a man over 45 with urothelial cancer. The source was PBMCs, collected around atezolizumab (anti-PD-L1) treatment. The CDR3 DNA sequence: TGCGCCAGCAGCTTGTTAGGGACAGGGGGTGGCTACACCTTC. As protein: CASSLLGTGGGYTF.